These 17 T cell receptor beta chains were all obtained from the same sample, sequenced in a study of T-cell reconstitution after alpha-beta-depleted transplantation in children. A TCRbeta library incorporating unique molecular identifiers was prepared. TCRdb fed the PCR reads into MiXCR, producing one record per CDR3 protein. The sample records roughly 500,000 distinct CDR3 sequences, around a third being singletons. Sequencing was performed on PBMCs from the stem cell graft donor, taken from the stem cell graft. These receptors were taken from a human donor who donated a stem cell graft to a child with aplastic anemia.

In its sample, this clonotype was seen a few times. V and J are TRBV20-1 and TRBJ2-1; D ambiguous. The CDR3 loop spans 10 amino acids. Germline CDR1 is DFQATT and CDR2 is SNEGSKA (reference sequence). Trimming stripped 6 bases from V and 5 bases from J, with 5 bases between. The CDR3 loop reads CSAGNNEQFF. The DNA for the CDR3 is TGCAGTGCGGGCAACAATGAGCAGTTCTTC.

This clonotype was recorded a few times. V is TRBV19 and J is TRBJ2-1; D is uncertain. CDR1 is LNHDA, CDR2 SQIVND, per germline (reference sequence). CDR3 length equals 14 residues. V lost 6 bases to trimming and J lost 0 bases, with 9 bases between them. In nucleotides, the CDR3 is TGTGCCAGTAGCGTAAGGAGCTCCTACAATGAGCAGTTCTTC. This codes for CASSVRSSYNEQFF.

This clonotype was observed a few times. V gene TRBV28 combines with J gene TRBJ1-2; the match to TRBD1 covers 9 bases. The V gene's germline CDR1 is MDHEN and CDR2 SYDVKM. After removal of 2 bases from V and 8 bases from J, the junction contained 3 bases not matched to a gene. The CDR3 spans 13 residues. The CDR3 is CASSLRDREGYTF. Here the CDR3 DNA reads TGTGCCAGCAGTTTAAGGGACAGGGAGGGCTACACCTTC.

This clonotype was seen only a few times. This CDR3 is CSARDIRSSYGYTF. Here the CDR3 DNA reads TGCAGTGCTAGAGATATAAGGTCTAGCTATGGCTACACCTTC. V gene TRBV20-1 combines with J gene TRBJ1-2; no clear D gene. Trimming removed 0 bases at V and 4 bases at J, with 12 bases between. Germline loops: CDR1 DFQATT, CDR2 SNEGSKA (reference sequence). This CDR3 has 14 residues.

The CDR3 protein is CASSQLLPRISPLHF. For the CDR3, the DNA is TGTGCCAGCAGCCAACTCCTTCCGAGGATTTCACCCCTCCACTTT. The V call is TRBV14, the J call TRBJ1-6; no firm D call. Germline CDR1 and CDR2: SGHDN and FVKESK. This CDR3 comprises 15 residues. Trimming shortened V by 2 bases and J by 9 bases, and 14 bases separated the two germline ends. The whole variable domain, remainder taken from reference TRBV14 and TRBJ1-6, is EAGVTQFPSHSVIEKGQTVTLRCDPISGHDNLYWYRRVMGKEIKFLLHFVKESKQDESGMPNNRFLAERTGGTYSTLKVQPAELEDSGVYFCASSQLLPRISPLHFGNGTRLTVT.

The genes are TRBV9 and TRBJ1-1, with a tentative D call TRBD1 (5 bases). The germline CDR1 and CDR2 sequences are SGDLS and YYNGEE. This CDR3 has 14 amino acids. V lost 2 bases to trimming and J lost 2 bases, with 10 bases between them. CDR3 region: CASSVAGGNTEAFF. In DNA, the CDR3 is TGTGCCAGCAGCGTTGCTGGGGGTAACACTGAAGCTTTCTTT.

In regard to this clonotype: No DNA is shown, since the ends of the CDR3 on it are uncertain; the CDR3 is the one TCRdb lists. The chain carries TRBV29-1 and TRBJ2-1; the DNA was not used to check the table's D call, TRBD1. Germline assignment: CDR1 SQVTM and CDR2 ANQGSEA. The CDR3 spans 14 residues, counting both ends. CDR3 protein: CSVGGGSGYNEQIF.

The J gene is TRBJ2-7, the V gene TRBV27; 8 positions agree with TRBD1. J lost 3 bases, V lost 4 bases, and 5 bases had no gene match. The CDR3 extends over 14 amino acids. Germline V lookup: CDR1 MNHEY, CDR2 SMNVEV (reference sequence). The CDR3 DNA reads as TGTGCCAGCAGTTACAGGACAGGGAGCTACGAGCAGTACTTC. Residues: CASSYRTGSYEQYF.

This clonotype was counted between two and nine times. The J gene is TRBJ1-5, the V gene TRBV12-3 or TRBV12-4; D ambiguous. V dropped 3 bases and J dropped 3 bases, with 6 bases sitting between them. The CDR3 is made up of 13 amino acids. The CDR3 loop is CASSFQVNQPQHF. CDR3 coding DNA: TGTGCCAGCAGTTTCCAGGTCAATCAGCCCCAGCATTTT.

This clonotype was counted only a few times. The chain uses TRBV5-1 and TRBJ1-4, with D hard to call. Deletions cut 1 base from V and 4 bases from J, with 14 bases between. This CDR3 contains 16 residues. CDR1 is SGHRS, CDR2 YFSETQ, per germline. CDR3 loop: CASSLFSGRSNEKLFF. In nucleotides, the CDR3 is TGCGCCAGCAGCTTGTTTTCGGGAAGAAGTAATGAAAAACTGTTTTTT.

This clonotype was counted only a few times. The rearrangement links TRBV12-3 or TRBV12-4 to TRBJ2-3; tentatively, D is TRBD1 (5 bases). V lost 3 bases and J 11 bases, leaving 12 bases between the germline ends. The CDR3 contains 12 residues. CDR3 sequence: CASSLEGDRQYF. CDR3 DNA sequence: TGTGCCAGCAGTTTGGAAGGAGACAGGCAGTATTTT.

This clonotype was observed many times. This sequence joins TRBV7-6 and TRBJ1-3, with no clear D. The length of the CDR3 is 13 residues. CDR1 and CDR2 (germline): SGHVS, FNYEAQ. V lost 3 bases, J lost 0 bases, and 3 bases lay in between. In nucleotides, the CDR3 is TGTGCCAGCAGCTTGGACTCTGGAAACACCATATATTTT. It is translated as CASSLDSGNTIYF.

Only one count was recorded for this clonotype. J is TRBJ2-3 and V is TRBV20-1; D is tentatively TRBD1 or TRBD2 (7 bases each). Germline values: CDR1 DFQATT, CDR2 SNEGSKA (reference sequence). The CDR3 has 17 residues. V lost 4 bases and J 0 bases, leaving 20 bases between the germline ends. CDR3 sequence reads: CSAMTGRGETSTDTQYF. CDR3 coding DNA: TGCAGTGCTATGACAGGGAGGGGTGAAACGAGCACAGATACGCAGTATTTT.

V is TRBV11-2 and J is TRBJ2-3, with 8 bases that match TRBD2. V was pared by 5 bases and J by 4 bases, with 11 bases of the junction left unmatched. Germline assignment: CDR1 SGHAT and CDR2 FQNNGV. CDR3 size: 16 residues. DNA for the CDR3: TGTGCCAGCAGCCTGAGGTCGGGACTAGTCGCAGATACGCAGTATTTT. It is translated as CASSLRSGLVADTQYF. Drawing the rest from reference TRBV11-2 and TRBJ2-3, the complete variable domain is EAGVAQSPRYKIIEKRQSVAFWCNPISGHATLYWYQQILGQGPKLLIQFQNNGVVDDSQLPKDRFSAERLKGVDSTLKIQPAKLEDSAVYLCASSLRSGLVADTQYFGPGTRLTVL.

There are a few counts of this clonotype. The genes are TRBV29-1 and TRBJ2-3; 8 nucleotides match TRBD1. The CDR3 runs to 14 residues. Trimming at V came to 3 bases and at J to 3 bases, leaving 5 bases not matched to a gene. Germline CDR1 reads SQVTM; CDR2 reads ANQGSEA. In DNA form, the CDR3 reads TGCAGCGTTGATGGACAGGGTTGGACAGATACGCAGTATTTT. Translated: CSVDGQGWTDTQYF.

The chain's CDR3 is CASSVEGGSDTGELFF. CDR3 coding DNA: TGTGCCAGCAGCGTCGAGGGGGGGAGCGACACCGGGGAGCTGTTTTTT. J is TRBJ2-2 and V is TRBV9, with TRBD2 as a possible D gene (7 bases). Trimming took 2 bases from V and 3 from J, leaving 14 bases between them. Germline V gene sequence: CDR1 SGDLS, CDR2 YYNGEE. This CDR3 comprises 16 residues. The full variable domain, with the rest looked up from reference TRBV9 and TRBJ2-2, is DSGVTQTPKHLITATGQRVTLRCSPRSGDLSVYWYQQSLDQGLQFLIQYYNGEERAKGNILERFSAQQFPDLHSELNLSSLELGDSALYFCASSVEGGSDTGELFFGEGSRLTVL.

The J gene is TRBJ2-7, the V gene TRBV6-2 or TRBV6-3; 9 bases align to TRBD2. V lost 10 bases, J lost 5 bases, and 12 bases stayed unmatched. This CDR3 comprises 14 residues. From germline, CDR1 is MNHEY and CDR2 SVGEGT. The CDR3 nucleotides are TGTGCCATACGGGGTAGCGGGAGTTCCAACGAGCAGTACGTC. Protein product: CAIRGSGSSNEQYV.